The sequence of this TCR beta chain was determined in a study of blood T cell repertoires in COVID-19. Looking at the study overall: Whether acute or convalescent, the COVID-19 samples came from the United States, Italy and Spain. Nucleic acid was either cDNA or gDNA, and it came from T cells, B-cell-depleted T cells, or PBMCs.

Original data processing: Reference gene primers were amplified, and this amplification served to estimate nucleated cell counts. Clones were sequenced by immunoSEQ multiplex PCR, and TCRdb holds only the in-frame ones, with some missing. V and J calls and clone size are copied from that table; D and trimming were computed from the DNA. Here the sample spans 90,000 to 100,000 clones, around 67% being singletons. In this sample, this clone turned up a few times. Trimming pared 4 bases from V and 0 bases from J, leaving 13 bases between. The CDR3 spans 16 residues. The germline V gene encodes CDR1 LGHDT and CDR2 YNNKEL (reference sequence).

Specimen: peripheral blood. The chain has TRBV3-1 (or the pseudogene TRBV3-2) and TRBJ1-3; tentatively, D is TRBD1 (6 bases). The receptor was isolated from a woman in her sixties in a cohort sampled during active or convalescent COVID-19. CDR3 nucleotide sequence: TGTGCCAGCAGCCCTTTTTCAGGGGTCTCTGGAAACACCATATATTTT. Its protein is CASSPFSGVSGNTIYF.